This T cell receptor beta chain was sequenced for a study of OX40 agonist ivuxolimab in advanced cancers. Across the study: Of mixed ages from about 20 to 90 and averaging about 56 years, the group was 65% to 85% male.

Overall study results and limits: Low levels of normalized T-cell clonal expansion also appeared in some nonresponders.

V lost 6 bases, J lost 0 bases, and 12 bases lay in between. In germline, CDR1 is MNHEY, CDR2 SVGAGI. The CDR3 consists of 15 residues. On this clone: The antigen is unknown.

Profiling relied on immunoSEQ multiplex PCR, and the TCRdb table lists in-frame clones only, not all of them. The data contain tens of thousands of clones, around four fifths of them singletons. The sequence was obtained from an adult with an advanced solid tumor such as melanoma, head and neck, liver or kidney cancer. Sample: CD4+ or CD8+ T cells sorted from blood, taken in a trial of the OX40 agonist ivuxolimab. V usage is TRBV6-5 and J usage is TRBJ2-1; D may match TRBD1 or TRBD2 (6 bases each). The CDR3 region has the DNA TGTGCCAGCAGGCCGGGGGCTGGCTCCTACAATGAGCAGTTCTTC. It translates to CASRPGAGSYNEQFF.